The 15 T cell receptor beta chains listed next were all sequenced from one sample in a study of blood T cells in healthy people across ages. The authors ran a second PCR of about 7 to 11 cycles using a sample-barcoded 5' primer and a J-beta primer mix. TCRdb re-analysed the 5' RACE reads in MiXCR, keeping a single row per CDR3 protein. The table includes 790,000 or so distinct CDR3 sequences, 56% detected once. The material sequenced was blood. The receptor set was obtained from a middle-aged man in good health.

The chain recombines TRBV28 with TRBJ2-3, with TRBD1 matching over 7 bases. There are 13 residues in the CDR3. The germline CDR1 and CDR2 sequences are MDHEN and SYDVKM. Germline trimming cut 6 bases from V and 3 bases from J; bases unmatched to any gene: 3. The chain's CDR3 is CASRDRVTDTQYF. CDR3 nucleotides: TGTGCCAGCAGAGACAGGGTGACAGATACGCAGTATTTT.

The V and J genes are TRBV18 and TRBJ2-3, with TRBD2 matching over 8 bases. The CDR3 length is 15 residues. V gave up 3 bases and J gave up 5 bases; unmatched junction bases: 7. Germline V CDR1 and CDR2: KGHSH, LQKENI. In DNA form, the CDR3 reads TGTGCCAGCTCACCTAGCGGGGTGAGTCAAGATACGCAGTATTTT. Its protein product is CASSPSGVSQDTQYF. Combining the CDR3 with reference TRBV18 and TRBJ2-3 gives the whole variable domain NAGVMQNPRHLVRRRGQEARLRCSPMKGHSHVYWYRQLPEEGLKFMVYLQKENIIDESGMPKERFSAEFPKEGPSILRIQQVVRGDSAAYFCASSPSGVSQDTQYFGPGTRLTVL.

This chain links TRBV12-3 or TRBV12-4 with TRBJ1-5; weak D call: TRBD1 (5 bases). The CDR3 has 15 residues. The ends were cut back, 3 bases at V and 1 base at J, with 10 bases in the middle. The CDR3 here is CASSFQGLSNQPQHF. CDR3 bases: TGTGCCAGCAGTTTCCAGGGTTTGAGCAATCAGCCCCAGCATTTT.

The rearrangement joins TRBV4-1 to TRBJ2-5, with a weak D call TRBD1 (5 bases). The CDR3 loop spans 15 amino acids. CDR1 is MGHRA, CDR2 YSYEKL, per germline. The ends were cut back, 3 bases at V and 2 bases at J, with 13 bases in the middle. In DNA form, the CDR3 reads TGCGCCAGCAGCCAGGATGACAGCATACAAGAGACCCAGTACTTC. Protein: CASSQDDSIQETQYF.

The genes are TRBV24-1 and TRBJ2-5; 7 nucleotides line up with TRBD1. Germline values: CDR1 KGHDR, CDR2 SFDVKD. With V trimmed by 1 base and J by 5 bases, 3 bases remained unmatched. The CDR3 totals 14 residues. The CDR3 loop is CATSDFTGEETQYF. The CDR3 DNA sequence: TGTGCCACCAGTGATTTTACAGGGGAGGAGACCCAGTACTTC.

V and J are TRBV7-3 and TRBJ2-1; 7 nucleotides agree with TRBD1. The ends lost 6 bases at V and 12 bases at J; junction bases unmatched: 17. Germline V gives CDR1 SGHTA, CDR2 FQGTGA. The CDR3 has 15 amino acids. CDR3 residues: CASSSGDSGIRAQFF. CDR3 nucleotide sequence: TGTGCCAGCAGTTCCGGGGACAGTGGGATTCGTGCGCAGTTCTTC.

The sample holds a few counts of this clonotype. The chain couples TRBV10-3 to TRBJ2-1, with a possible D match to TRBD1 (5 bases). This CDR3 is 12 amino acids long. The V gene lost 4 bases and the J gene lost 10 bases, with 11 bases spanning the gap. The germline V gene has CDR1 ENHRY and CDR2 SYGVKD. Written as DNA, the CDR3 is TGTGCCATCAGTGGGACACCAGAGGAGCAGTTCTTC. Protein sequence: CAISGTPEEQFF.

This chain uses TRBV13 with TRBJ1-1, with D uncertain. CDR1 is PRHDT, CDR2 FYEKMQ, per germline (reference sequence). Trimming pared 5 bases from V and 8 bases from J, leaving 15 bases between. CDR3 length: 13 residues. The CDR3, as DNA: TGTGCCAGCAGCCAACCCGGGGTGGTGGAAGCTTTCTTT. Its protein is CASSQPGVVEAFF.

This sequence joins TRBV6-2 or TRBV6-3 and TRBJ2-6; D uncertain. The CDR3 is made up of 13 amino acids. Germline CDR1 reads MNHEY; CDR2 reads SVGEGT. With 7 bases removed from V and 0 bases from J, the gap between germline ends came to 4 bases. As DNA, the CDR3 is TGTGCCAGCAAACCCTCTGGGGCCAACGTCCTGACTTTC. Protein: CASKPSGANVLTF.

This clonotype was counted a few times. This rearrangement joins TRBV14 to TRBJ1-1, with no clear D. The germline gives CDR1 SGHDN, CDR2 FVKESK. Trimming stripped 0 bases from V and 2 bases from J, with 10 bases between. The CDR3 is 15 amino acids. DNA of the CDR3: TGTGCCAGCAGCCAAGAGCACAGATATAACACTGAAGCTTTCTTT. This codes for CASSQEHRYNTEAFF.

J is TRBJ1-6 and V is TRBV12-3 or TRBV12-4, with D possibly matching TRBD1 (6 bases). The V end lost 8 bases, the J end lost 2 bases, and 19 bases lay between the germline ends. There are 17 residues in the CDR3. The CDR3 sequence is CASRPGGAGPYNSPLHF. The DNA for the CDR3 is TGTGCCAGCCGCCCGGGGGGCGCAGGACCCTATAATTCACCCCTCCACTTT.

V usage is TRBV7-9 and J usage is TRBJ1-1; 9 nucleotides match TRBD1. Germline assignment: CDR1 SEHNR and CDR2 FQNEAQ (reference sequence). The CDR3 contains 15 residues. V shed 1 base, J shed 1 base, and the junction held 1 base outside the gene matches. The CDR3 is CASSLEGQGNTEAFF. The CDR3 coding sequence is TGTGCCAGCAGCTTAGAGGGACAGGGGAACACTGAAGCTTTCTTT.

The chain combines TRBV4-3 with TRBJ2-1; TRBD2 aligns across 11 bases. V was pared by 4 bases and J by 2 bases, with 7 bases of the junction left unmatched. Germline-derived CDR1 and CDR2 are LGHNA and YSLEER. This CDR3 is 17 amino acids long. The DNA for the CDR3 is TGCGCCAGCAGCCGAGAAGCTAGCGGGAGGACCTACAATGAGCAGTTCTTC. Residues: CASSREASGRTYNEQFF.

This clonotype was observed a few times. The V and J genes are TRBV3-1 and TRBJ1-6; D unresolved. The V end lost 4 bases, the J end lost 9 bases, and 7 bases lay between the germline ends. This CDR3 spans 12 amino acids. CDR1 is LGHDT and CDR2 is YNNKEL in the germline V gene (reference sequence). The CDR3 sequence is CASSLLSSPLHF. CDR3 DNA sequence: TGTGCCAGCAGCCTACTGTCTTCACCCCTCCACTTT.

The chain joins TRBV27 to TRBJ1-2; D remains ambiguous. CDR1 is MNHEY and CDR2 is SMNVEV in the germline V gene (reference sequence). V was cut by 2 bases and J by 3 bases, with 13 bases left in between. This CDR3 region has 15 residues. The CDR3 DNA reads TGTGCCAGCAGTTTAACCCATACGAGGGACTATGGCTACACCTTC. Its protein is CASSLTHTRDYGYTF.